This T cell receptor beta chain was found in a study of molecular identifiers for immune sequencing clone quantification (dated by TCRdb to 2017 to 2018). At the level of the whole study: In a replicate experiment, RNA from approximately 22,000 or 94,000 naive CD8 T cells was split into five aliquots, four of which were sequenced. This methods study benchmarked molecular-identifier clustering-based TCR repertoire sequencing (MIDCIRS) and TCR RNA copy counting, using CD8 T cells to do so. General findings and caveats noted by the study authors: Identical TCR molecules sharing a barcode could cause highly expanded clone sizes to be underestimated. Spiked-in Jurkat TCR RNA equal to a single cell's worth was reported to be detectable even within 1,100,000 naive CD8 T cells. In CMV-specific effector cells, clones with more than 20 RNA copies contained over 98% of molecules, whereas in naive cells such clones contained under 1% of molecules. Spiked-in Jurkat TCR RNA (about 10 copies' worth), which is not part of the donor repertoire, was contained in the naive libraries. When barcode sub-clustering was not used, chimeric consensus sequences inflated TCR diversity, with chimeras reaching as high as 47%. Modeling indicated around 2.7 TCR RNA copies recovered per cell, compared with 9 to 10 by digital PCR, which implies a capture efficiency of around 31%.

This clonotype was counted at least ten times. What antigen it recognizes has not been identified. There are no base qualities to consult, and no much larger clone falls within one base. Trimming takes 2 bases from V and 4 bases from J, and the germline ends sit 15 bases apart. From the cysteine through the phenylalanine, the CDR3 covers 15 amino acids. The DNA shown is the 45-base CDR3, in frame from base 1. CDR1 is given as LGHDT and CDR2 as YNNKEL, both from the germline V gene (reference sequence). Libraries of naive CD8 T cells were generated from approximately 20,000 to 1,000,000 sorted cells, with 10%, 30% or 50% of the purified RNA used. Naive CD8 T cells were FACS-sorted as CD8+CD4-CCR7+CD45RA+ on a BD FACSAria II into RLT Plus buffer. Roughly ten TCR copies' worth of Jurkat RNA were spiked into about 20,000-1,000,000 naive CD8 T cell samples to test detection sensitivity. CD8 T cells were enriched using RosetteSep CD8+ T Cell Enrichment Cocktail and Ficoll-Paque, and the enriched cells then underwent ACK red cell lysis.

Libraries came from PCR. TCRdb shows the sequencer as Illumina HiSeq 4000. Bulk TCR libraries were made following a previously described method, with the TCR primers given in Table S5. The Qiagen AllPrep DNA/RNA kit was used to purify total RNA. Before analysis, reads from multiple sequencing runs of one library were combined. On the study's bioinformatics: Only reads with exact TCR constant sequence were kept, trimmed to 150 nt, and grouped by their 12-nt molecular barcodes. Reads within each barcode group were sub-clustered using a 15% Levenshtein threshold, and quality-weighted consensus sequences were constructed for each RNA molecule. Non-functional sequences were discarded, and so were lower-count sequences lying one edit away from another sequence. Based on fitting two negative binomial distributions, any barcode sub-cluster with under 20% of the maximum read count was discarded. TCRdb passed the public sequencing reads through fastp at Q25 and MiXCR, retaining productive beta sequences. CDR3 protein duplicates are merged, each entry listing the most common genes and DNA. V and J calls and clone size were set by TCRdb, not the authors. The sample table shows hundreds of thousands of distinct CDR3 sequences, and roughly 21% are seen once. The ten largest clones represent 0.85% of the sample.

Specimen: naive CD8+ T cells from blood, with Jurkat cell RNA spiked in. This specimen's cell subset or site label, interpreted: FACS-sorted CD8+CD4-CCR7+CD45RA+ naive T cells. This sequence was found in a human donor in good health. Some libraries in this study had Jurkat cell RNA spiked in. This receptor chain uses TRBV3-1 and TRBJ2-7; TRBD2 is perhaps the D gene, given 6 matching bases. This receptor carries the CDR3 CASSQFGTGGYEQYF. The DNA sequence follows: TGTGCCAGCAGCCAATTTGGGACTGGGGGGTACGAGCAGTACTTC.